The rows below give T cell receptor beta chains drawn from one sample of a study of cytomegalovirus exposure and HLA in healthy donors. Repertoires were generated with immunoSEQ multiplex PCR, while TCRdb's copy carries only in-frame clones and drops some. Of 150,000 to 200,000 clones in the sample, about 80% were seen once. The sequenced sample consisted of PBMCs. The receptors come from a girl aged 5 to 17 in good health and CMV-seropositive. CDR3s leave out the opening cysteine and the closing phenylalanine or tryptophan.

j_call v_call cdr3_aa
TRBJ1-4 TRBV11-2 ASSFPGQGYEKLF
TRBJ2-1 TRBV6-1 ASTRGSYNEQF
TRBJ2-3 TRBV4-3 ASSQDRSSGTDTQY
TRBJ1-2 TRBV7-2 ASSFVKGGTYGYT
TRBJ2-1 TRBV7-3 ANPRRTSGRPSSYNEQF
TRBJ2-5 TRBV29-1 SVAVIGQGLSETQY
TRBJ2-3 TRBV5-1 ASSLAGTGVADTQY
TRBJ1-2 TRBV7-2 ASSFSGTGGHGYT
TRBJ2-7 TRBV6-5 ASQKTYEQY
TRBJ2-7 TRBV10-3 AIRGDRSYEQY
TRBJ2-5 TRBV6-6 ASSKPGGEETQY
TRBJ2-1 TRBV7-9 ASSLSPSGYNEQF